The entry below gives a single T cell receptor beta chain sequence along with its context. The antigen is undetermined. This sample stems from a study of T cell responses to AZD1222 COVID-19 vaccine. Assay: immunoSEQ multiplex PCR; the TCRdb copy retains only in-frame clones and omits some. The sample contains about 73,000 clones, almost 90% of which appear only once. Study-level findings and limits: Researchers report vaccine-associated CD4 TCRs spanning spike, with dominance at 160-218 and 743-854.

The CDR3 totals 15 residues. CDR1 is KGHDR and CDR2 is SFDVKD in the germline V gene. V dropped 4 bases and J dropped 5; count of bases not matched to a gene: 3. The receptor comes from an adult who received the AZD1222 COVID-19 vaccine. The J gene is TRBJ2-3, the V gene TRBV24-1, with 12 bases aligning to TRBD1. The sequenced sample was peripheral blood, obtained 28 days after the second AZD1222 dose. The CDR3 DNA is TGTGCCACCAGTGACAGGGACAGGGGGCAAGATACGCAGTATTTT. This sequence encodes CATSDRDRGQDTQYF.